Described below is a single TCR beta chain sequence and its context. TCRdb's table, derived via immunoSEQ multiplex PCR, lists solely in-frame clones and lacks some. The table shows tens of thousands of clones, with 84% occurring only once. The data were taken from a study of lymphopenia after photon versus proton radiotherapy. This CDR3 has 14 residues. Germline CDR1 reads SGHTA; CDR2 reads FQGNSA. V shed 3 bases and J shed 5 bases, with 10 bases lying between them. V gene TRBV7-2 combines with J gene TRBJ2-2; unclear D gene. This TCR came from a woman in her 70s with pancreatic cancer. Sequenced here: peripheral blood, sampled from a patient treated with proton-based radiotherapy. The chain's CDR3 is CASSLSPATGELFF. The CDR3 DNA sequence: TGTGCCAGCAGCTTGTCTCCGGCGACCGGGGAGCTGTTTTTT.